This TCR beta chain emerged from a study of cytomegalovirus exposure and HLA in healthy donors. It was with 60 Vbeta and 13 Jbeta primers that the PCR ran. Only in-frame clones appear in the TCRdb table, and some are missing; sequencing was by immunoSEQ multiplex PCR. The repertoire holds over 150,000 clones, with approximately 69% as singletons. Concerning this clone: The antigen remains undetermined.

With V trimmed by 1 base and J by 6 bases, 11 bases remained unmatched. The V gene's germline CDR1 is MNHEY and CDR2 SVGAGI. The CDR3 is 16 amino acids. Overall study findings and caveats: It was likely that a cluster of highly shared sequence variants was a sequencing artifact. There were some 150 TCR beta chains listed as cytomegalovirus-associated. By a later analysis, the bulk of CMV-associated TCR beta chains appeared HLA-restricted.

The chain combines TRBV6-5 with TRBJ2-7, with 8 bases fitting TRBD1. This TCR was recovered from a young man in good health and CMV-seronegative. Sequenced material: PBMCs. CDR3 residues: CASSYLRTGRQIEQYF. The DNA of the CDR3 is TGTGCCAGCAGTTACTTACGGACAGGGAGGCAAATCGAGCAGTACTTC.